The rows below give T cell receptor beta chains drawn from one sample of a study of blood T cell repertoires in COVID-19. The data were produced by immunoSEQ multiplex PCR, yet TCRdb's version contains in-frame clones alone and is incomplete. The sample holds 250,000 to 300,000 clones, around 85% seen once. Sequencing input: peripheral blood. These receptors were obtained from a woman in her 70s with acute or convalescent COVID-19. Both conserved end residues are part of each CDR3. D genes are given only for firm matches. A row's size may be missing; if present it is once, few, many or a size class.

abundance	v_gene	j_gene	d_gene	CDR3aa	CDR3nt
NA	TRBV28	TRBJ1-2	TRBD1	CASTSSGQGDGNYTF	TGTGCCAGCACCAGTTCCGGACAGGGCGATGGAAACTACACCTTC
NA	TRBV4-1	TRBJ1-5	NA	CASKGRGSNQPQHF	TGCGCCAGCAAAGGTAGGGGAAGCAATCAGCCCCAGCATTTT
NA	TRBV5-5	TRBJ1-2	NA	CASSRSIPSNYGYTF	TGTGCCAGCAGCCGATCTATCCCATCTAACTATGGCTACACCTTC
NA	TRBV13	TRBJ1-3	NA	CASSRLLRGNTIYF	TGTGCCAGCAGCCGACTCCTTCGGGGAAACACCATATATTTT
NA	TRBV2	TRBJ2-5	NA	CASRLSGETQYF	TGTGCCTCACGACTGAGCGGAGAGACCCAGTACTTC
NA	TRBV27	TRBJ2-1	TRBD2	CASSYEGLAVNEQFF	TGTGCCAGCAGTTACGAGGGACTAGCCGTCAATGAGCAGTTCTTC
once	TRBV7-3	TRBJ2-2	NA	CASSPQPRTGELFF	TGTGCCAGCAGCCCCCAGCCCAGGACCGGGGAGCTGTTTTTT
NA	TRBV2	TRBJ1-4	NA	CASSGGDEKLFF	TGTGCCAGCAGTGGCGGGGATGAAAAACTGTTTTTT
NA	TRBV29-1	TRBJ1-2	NA	CSVGGTYGYTF	TGCAGCGTTGGAGGCACCTATGGCTACACCTTC
NA	TRBV19	TRBJ2-3	TRBD2	CASSSDLAGGYTDTQYF	TGTGCCAGTAGTAGCGACCTAGCGGGGGGCTACACAGATACGCAGTATTTT
NA	TRBV5-1	TRBJ1-2	NA	CASSLMTQEVDGYTF	TGCGCCAGCAGCCTTATGACACAGGAAGTTGACGGCTACACCTTC
NA	TRBV11-2	TRBJ2-1	NA	CASSLVRGSYNEQFF	TGTGCCAGCAGCTTAGTAAGGGGATCCTACAATGAGCAGTTCTTC
once	TRBV5-4	TRBJ1-2	NA	CASSGQAGSGYTF	TGTGCCAGCAGCGGACAAGCAGGGTCTGGCTACACCTTC
NA	TRBV19	TRBJ1-5	NA	CATRTEPNQPQHF	TGTGCCACCCGGACTGAGCCCAATCAGCCCCAGCATTTT
NA	TRBV7-7	TRBJ2-5	NA	CASSPPGLQETQYF	TGTGCTAGCAGCCCCCCGGGACTCCAAGAGACCCAGTACTTC
NA	TRBV18	TRBJ1-3	NA	CASSPARPKLGDTIYF	TGTGCCAGCTCACCAGCTCGGCCGAAGTTGGGAGACACCATATATTTT
NA	TRBV4-1	TRBJ2-5	TRBD2	CASSQDRGGQETQYF	TGCGCCAGCAGCCAAGATCGGGGGGGGCAAGAGACCCAGTACTTC
NA	TRBV20-1	TRBJ1-2	NA	CSANVQGRNTF	TGCAGTGCTAACGTCCAGGGTAGGAACACCTTC
NA	TRBV11-2	TRBJ1-4	NA	CASAGGASYYNEKLFF	TGTGCCAGCGCCGGTGGGGCCTCCTACTATAATGAAAAACTGTTTTTT
NA	TRBV6-6	TRBJ2-1	NA	CASSYSGAFNEQFF	TGTGCCAGCAGTTACTCAGGGGCCTTTAATGAGCAGTTCTTC
NA	TRBV5-4	TRBJ2-5	TRBD1	CASSWYPGTVKETQYF	TGTGCCAGCAGCTGGTACCCCGGGACAGTTAAAGAGACCCAGTACTTC
NA	TRBV2	TRBJ1-5	NA	CASRVGGVGPQHF	TGTGCCAGCAGGGTAGGGGGGGTAGGGCCCCAGCATTTT
NA	TRBV4-2	TRBJ1-1	NA	CASSQDMSVGNTEAFF	TGTGCCAGCAGCCAAGATATGAGCGTGGGGAACACTGAAGCTTTCTTT
once	TRBV18	TRBJ2-6	TRBD1	CASSPNRGASGANVLTF	TGTGCCAGCTCACCAAACAGGGGGGCGTCCGGGGCCAACGTCCTGACTTTC
NA	TRBV5-1	TRBJ2-5	TRBD2	CASSLGLAQETQYF	TGCGCCAGCAGCCTCGGACTAGCTCAAGAGACCCAGTACTTC
few	TRBV5-6	TRBJ1-1	NA	CASTKYGVQWTEAFF	TGTGCCAGCACCAAGTACGGGGTGCAATGGACTGAAGCTTTCTTT
NA	TRBV3-1/TRBV3-2	TRBJ1-1	NA	CASSQGWRGPNTEAFF	TGTGCCAGCAGCCAAGGGTGGAGAGGGCCGAACACTGAAGCTTTCTTT
NA	TRBV5-6	TRBJ1-2	NA	CASSFIIQGGYTF	TGTGCCAGCAGCTTTATAATTCAGGGTGGCTACACCTTC
few	TRBV5-5	TRBJ1-1	NA	CASSSNSDTEAFF	TGTGCCAGCAGCTCCAACTCGGACACTGAAGCTTTCTTT
NA	TRBV30	TRBJ2-2	TRBD2	CAWSMSGGVSGELFF	TGTGCCTGGAGTATGAGCGGGGGGGTTAGCGGGGAGCTGTTTTTT
NA	TRBV9	TRBJ1-6	TRBD1	CASSAQGALGNSPLHF	TGTGCCAGCAGCGCACAGGGGGCTCTAGGGAATTCACCCCTCCACTTT
NA	TRBV29-1	TRBJ1-1	TRBD1	CSVLQGVDTEAFF	TGCAGCGTGTTACAGGGGGTAGACACTGAAGCTTTCTTT
few	TRBV6-6	TRBJ2-2	TRBD1	CASRPGQVVPGELFF	TGTGCCAGCAGACCCGGACAGGTTGTCCCCGGGGAGCTGTTTTTT
few	TRBV24-1	TRBJ1-2	NA	CATSAGVGVNYGYTF	TGTGCCACCAGTGCAGGGGTGGGAGTTAACTATGGCTACACCTTC
NA	TRBV7-9	TRBJ1-3	NA	CASSRVEAGNTIYF	TGTGCCAGCAGCCGCGTCGAGGCTGGAAACACCATATATTTT
once	TRBV29-1	TRBJ2-7	NA	CSVEGARYEQYF	TGCAGCGTTGAGGGGGCGCGGTACGAGCAGTACTTC
NA	TRBV6-5	TRBJ1-2	TRBD1	CAGSLQGNYGYTF	TGTGCCGGGTCTTTACAGGGGAACTATGGCTACACCTTC
NA	TRBV7-2	TRBJ1-2	TRBD1	CASSGQGVHYGYTF	TGTGCCAGCAGCGGCCAGGGGGTCCACTATGGCTACACCTTC
NA	TRBV11-2	TRBJ1-1	NA	CASSLQGTEAFF	TGTGCCAGCAGCCTACAGGGAACTGAAGCTTTCTTT
NA	TRBV11-2	TRBJ2-3	TRBD2	CASSFASGGADTQYF	TGTGCCAGCAGCTTTGCTAGCGGGGGTGCAGATACGCAGTATTTT
NA	TRBV27	TRBJ1-5	TRBD1	CASSLDRGRQPQHF	TGTGCCAGCAGTCTAGACAGGGGTCGCCAGCCCCAGCATTTT
NA	TRBV7-8	TRBJ2-2	NA	CASSLNRVGTGELFF	TGTGCCAGCAGCTTAAACAGGGTCGGCACCGGGGAGCTGTTTTTT
NA	TRBV6-6	TRBJ1-6	NA	CASSLGRGASYNSPLHF	TGTGCCAGCAGTCTCGGCCGGGGGGCATCCTATAATTCACCCCTCCACTTT
NA	TRBV6-1	TRBJ1-2	NA	CASSEDRSHYGYTF	TGTGCCAGCAGTGAAGACAGATCTCACTATGGCTACACCTTC
NA	TRBV5-1	TRBJ2-7	TRBD1	CASSFPDRGYEQYF	TGCGCCAGCAGCTTCCCGGACAGGGGATACGAGCAGTACTTC
NA	TRBV4-1	TRBJ1-5	TRBD1	CASSQADRGNNQPQHF	TGCGCCAGCAGCCAAGCCGACAGGGGGAACAATCAGCCCCAGCATTTT
NA	TRBV5-5	TRBJ1-1	NA	CASSYPGNLRTEAFF	TGTGCCAGCAGCTACCCAGGAAATTTAAGGACTGAAGCTTTCTTT
NA	TRBV19	TRBJ1-5	TRBD1	CASSPSSGQGWNQPQHF	TGTGCCAGTAGTCCCAGCTCCGGACAGGGATGGAATCAGCCCCAGCATTTT
NA	TRBV19	TRBJ1-2	TRBD1	CASSRQGRGANYGYTF	TGTGCCAGTAGTCGACAGGGGAGGGGGGCTAACTATGGCTACACCTTC
NA	TRBV18	TRBJ1-3	NA	CASSPGIALGNTIYF	TGTGCCAGCTCACCCGGCATAGCCCTTGGAAACACCATATATTTT
NA	TRBV5-1	TRBJ1-3	NA	CASSSTSAGNTIYF	TGCGCCAGCAGCTCTACTAGTGCTGGAAACACCATATATTTT
NA	TRBV19	TRBJ1-4	TRBD1	CASSPGTGIEKLFF	TGTGCCAGTAGCCCCGGGACAGGGATTGAAAAACTGTTTTTT
NA	TRBV7-8	TRBJ1-6	TRBD1	CASSPGTGLIYYNSPLHF	TGTGCCAGCAGCCCCGGGACAGGGCTGATTTACTATAATTCACCCCTCCACTTT
few	TRBV11-2	TRBJ1-2	NA	CASSWGGSGYTF	TGTGCCAGCAGCTGGGGGGGTAGTGGCTACACCTTC